This TCR beta chain derives from a study of blood T cell repertoires in COVID-19. Study in general: Samples taken during acute and convalescent COVID-19 were collected in the United States, Italy and Spain. The cDNA or gDNA used as material had been derived from T cells, B-cell-depleted T cells, or PBMCs.

Each participant's cohort was designated according to participant-reported clinical history. With 3 bases clipped from V and 2 bases from J, the junction kept 7 bases outside the gene matches. CDR1 and CDR2 from the germline V gene are MNHEY and SMNVEV (reference sequence). The CDR3 spans 15 residues. In the authors' workflow: Counts of nucleated cells, estimated from reference gene primer amplification, were obtained. Sequenced by immunoSEQ multiplex PCR; TCRdb stores in-frame clones only, minus some. D and trimming were read from the DNA, whereas the V and J calls and clone size are those reported in that table. The table records a few hundred thousand clones, around 90% of them present only once.

This TCR was recovered from a woman between 50 and 59 years old with acute COVID-19. The rearrangement uses TRBV27 and TRBJ2-7, with TRBD1 matching over 7 bases. The sample taken for sequencing was PBMCs or T cells enriched from blood (not recorded which). CDR3 region: CASSLSGTATYEQYF. CDR3 in DNA: TGTGCCAGCAGTTTGTCAGGGACAGCTACCTACGAGCAGTACTTC.